This T cell receptor (beta chain) was sequenced during a study of human T cells and chemical hapten exposure. In the library, unique molecular identifiers were attached to individual cDNA molecules. In the original workflow: From approximately 25,000 to 650,000 TCRs were found per sample, with a median of approximately 100,000. TCRdb independently ran MiXCR on the RACE reads; one entry per CDR3 protein. None of the V and J calls come from the authors' own analysis; TCRdb made them. The sample shows more than 70,000 distinct CDR3 sequences, about a tenth of them seen only once. Germline CDR1 is MNHNS and CDR2 is SASEGT. V lost 6 bases to trimming and J lost 2 bases; unmatched junction nucleotides: 7. The CDR3 runs 16 residues. Time point indicated: patch test 3, about 24 weeks after DPC sensitization. Treatment: therapeutic diphenylcyclopropenone sensitization with weekly scalp DPC. Before extraction, the whole blood was not fractionated, and total RNA was taken from it.

This clonotype was detected many times. V and J are TRBV6-1 and TRBJ1-6; 7 bases match TRBD1. Specimen: whole blood, collected in connection with sensitization to the hapten diphenylcyclopropenone (DPC). This TCR derives from a woman aged 25 to 39 with alopecia areata. Some clones in this sample may be carry-over from other donors' samples. The CDR3 nucleotides are TGTGCCAGCAGCTATGACAGGGTTCCCTATAATTCACCCCTCCACTTT. Its translation: CASSYDRVPYNSPLHF.